This T cell receptor beta chain was found in a study of monozygotic twins with inflammatory bowel disease. This CDR3 has 14 amino acids. Per germline, CDR1 MNHEY and CDR2 SVGAGI. TCRdb reworked the 5' RACE reads into one entry per CDR3 protein, no DNA. This sample contains some 440,000 distinct CDR3 sequences. This receptor was identified in a human donor with ulcerative colitis or Crohn's disease, or a healthy co-twin of an affected twin (not recorded which). Sequencing was done on a sample of blood. The chain links TRBV6-5 to TRBJ2-7. This CDR3 reads CASSYWSSSYEQYF.